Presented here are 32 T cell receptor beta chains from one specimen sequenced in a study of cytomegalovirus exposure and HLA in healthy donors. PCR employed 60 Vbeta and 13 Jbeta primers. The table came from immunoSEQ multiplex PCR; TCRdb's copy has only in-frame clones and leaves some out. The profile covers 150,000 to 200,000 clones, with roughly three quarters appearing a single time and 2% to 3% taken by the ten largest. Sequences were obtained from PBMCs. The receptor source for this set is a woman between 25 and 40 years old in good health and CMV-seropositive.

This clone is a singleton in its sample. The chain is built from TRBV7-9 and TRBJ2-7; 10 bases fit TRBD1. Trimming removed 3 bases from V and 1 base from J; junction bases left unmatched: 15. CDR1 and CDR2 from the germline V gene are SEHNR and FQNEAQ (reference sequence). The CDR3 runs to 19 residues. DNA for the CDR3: TGTGCCAGCAGCTTTATTGGATCGGACAGGGGGAGAAGGTCCTACGAGCAGTACTTC. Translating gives CASSFIGSDRGRRSYEQYF.

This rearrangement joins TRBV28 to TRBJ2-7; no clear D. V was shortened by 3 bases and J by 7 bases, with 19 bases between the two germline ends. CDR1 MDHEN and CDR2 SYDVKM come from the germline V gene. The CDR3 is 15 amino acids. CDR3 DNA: TGTGCCAGCAGTTTTAAAATTAAACGCACCAGGGAGCAGTACTTC. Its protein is CASSFKIKRTREQYF.

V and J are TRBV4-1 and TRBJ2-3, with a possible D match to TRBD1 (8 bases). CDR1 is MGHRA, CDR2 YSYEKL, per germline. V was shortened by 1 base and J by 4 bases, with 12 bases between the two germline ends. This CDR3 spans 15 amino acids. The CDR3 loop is CASSQGTGRADTQYF. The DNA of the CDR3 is TGCGCCAGCAGCCAAGGGACAGGGAGGGCAGATACGCAGTATTTT.

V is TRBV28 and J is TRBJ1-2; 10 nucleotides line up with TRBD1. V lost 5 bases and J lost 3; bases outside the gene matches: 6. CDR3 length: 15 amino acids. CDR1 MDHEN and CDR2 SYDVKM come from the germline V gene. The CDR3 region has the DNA TGTGCCAGCAGTCCGTGGACAGGGGGAGACTATGGCTACACCTTC. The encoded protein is CASSPWTGGDYGYTF.

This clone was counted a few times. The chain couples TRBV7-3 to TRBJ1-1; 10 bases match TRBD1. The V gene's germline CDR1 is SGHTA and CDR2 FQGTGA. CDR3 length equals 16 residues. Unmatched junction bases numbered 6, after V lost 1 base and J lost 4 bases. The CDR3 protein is CASSLSGTGVGTEAFF. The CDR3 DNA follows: TGTGCCAGCAGCTTAAGTGGGACAGGGGTCGGCACTGAAGCTTTCTTT.

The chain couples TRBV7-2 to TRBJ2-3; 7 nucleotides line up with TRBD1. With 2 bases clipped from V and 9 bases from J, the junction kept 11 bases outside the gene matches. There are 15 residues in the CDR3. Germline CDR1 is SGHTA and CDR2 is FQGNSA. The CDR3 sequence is CASSLTSTGRDTQYF. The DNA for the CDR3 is TGTGCCAGCAGCTTAACATCGACAGGGCGAGACACGCAGTATTTT.

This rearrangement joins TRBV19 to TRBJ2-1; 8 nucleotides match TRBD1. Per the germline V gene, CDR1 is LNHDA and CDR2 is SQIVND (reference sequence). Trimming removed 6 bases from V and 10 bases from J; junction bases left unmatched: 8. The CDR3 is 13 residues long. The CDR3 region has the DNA TGTGCCAGTAGGCTTCAGGGGGCAGAGGAGCAGTTCTTC. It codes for CASRLQGAEEQFF.

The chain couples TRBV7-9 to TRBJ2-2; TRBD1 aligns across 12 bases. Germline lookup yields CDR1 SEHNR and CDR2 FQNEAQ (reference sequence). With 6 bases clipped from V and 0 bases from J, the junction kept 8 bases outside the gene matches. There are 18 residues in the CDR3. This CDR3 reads CASRRGTGGLANTGELFF. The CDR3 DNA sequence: TGTGCCAGCAGGCGGGGGACAGGGGGCCTCGCGAACACCGGGGAGCTGTTTTTT.

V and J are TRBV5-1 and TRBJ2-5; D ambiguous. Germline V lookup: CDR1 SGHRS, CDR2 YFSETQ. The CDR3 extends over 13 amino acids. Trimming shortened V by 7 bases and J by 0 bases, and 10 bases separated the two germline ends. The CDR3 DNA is TGCGCCAGCGGGCAGGCGTACCAAGAGACCCAGTACTTC. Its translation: CASGQAYQETQYF. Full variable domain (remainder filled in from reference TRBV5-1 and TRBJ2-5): KAGVTQTPRYLIKTRGQQVTLSCSPISGHRSVSWYQQTPGQGLQFLFEYFSETQRNKGNFPGRFSGRQFSNSRSEMNVSTLELGDSALYLCASGQAYQETQYFGPGTRLLVL.

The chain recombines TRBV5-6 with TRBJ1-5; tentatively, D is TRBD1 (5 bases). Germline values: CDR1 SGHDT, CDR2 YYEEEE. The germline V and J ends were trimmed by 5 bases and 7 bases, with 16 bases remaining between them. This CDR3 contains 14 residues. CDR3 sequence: CASSSMAGVQPQHF. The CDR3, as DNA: TGTGCCAGCAGTTCCATGGCGGGGGTACAGCCCCAGCATTTT.

The CDR3 loop reads CASSLGRETYEQYF. Here the CDR3 DNA reads TGTGCCAGCAGCCTCGGTCGGGAAACCTACGAGCAGTACTTC. This rearrangement joins TRBV28 to TRBJ2-7; TRBD2 might be the D (5 bases). CDR1 MDHEN and CDR2 SYDVKM come from the germline V gene. The CDR3 is made up of 14 amino acids. V was trimmed by 6 bases and J by 2 bases, leaving 14 bases between them.

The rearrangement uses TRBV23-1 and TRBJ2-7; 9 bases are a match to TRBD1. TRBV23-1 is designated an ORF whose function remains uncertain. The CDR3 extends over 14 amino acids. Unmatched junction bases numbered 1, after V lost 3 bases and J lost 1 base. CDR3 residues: CASSHGTGSYEQYF. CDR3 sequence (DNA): TGCGCCAGCAGTCACGGGACAGGGTCCTACGAGCAGTACTTC.

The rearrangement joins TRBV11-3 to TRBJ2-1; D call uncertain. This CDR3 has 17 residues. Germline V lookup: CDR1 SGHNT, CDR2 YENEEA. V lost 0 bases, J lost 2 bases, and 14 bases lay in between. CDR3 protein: CASSLDSGSYTYNEQFF. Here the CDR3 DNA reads TGTGCCAGCAGCTTAGATTCGGGTTCCTATACCTACAATGAGCAGTTCTTC.

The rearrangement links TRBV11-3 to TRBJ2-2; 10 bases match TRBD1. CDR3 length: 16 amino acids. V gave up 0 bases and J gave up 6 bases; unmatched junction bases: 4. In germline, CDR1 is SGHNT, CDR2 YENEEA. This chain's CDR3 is CASSLEGQGNPGELFF. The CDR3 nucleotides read TGTGCCAGCAGCTTAGAGGGACAGGGGAATCCCGGGGAGCTGTTTTTT. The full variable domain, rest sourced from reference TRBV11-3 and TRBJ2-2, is EAGVVQSPRYKIIEKKQPVAFWCNPISGHNTLYWYLQNLGQGPELLIRYENEEAVDDSQLPKDRFSAERLKGVDSTLKIQPAELGDSAVYLCASSLEGQGNPGELFFGEGSRLTVL.

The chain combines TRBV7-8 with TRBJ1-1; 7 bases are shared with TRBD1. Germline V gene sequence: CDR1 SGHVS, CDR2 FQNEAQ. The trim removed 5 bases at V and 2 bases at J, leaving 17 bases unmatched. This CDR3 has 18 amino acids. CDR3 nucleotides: TGTGCCAGCAGCCCCCACGACCGGTGGGCAGGGGGAAACACTGAAGCTTTCTTT. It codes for CASSPHDRWAGGNTEAFF.

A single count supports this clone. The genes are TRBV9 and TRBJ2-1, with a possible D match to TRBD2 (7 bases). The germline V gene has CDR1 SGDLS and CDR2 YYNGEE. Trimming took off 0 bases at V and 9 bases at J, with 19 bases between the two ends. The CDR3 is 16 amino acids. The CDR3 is CASSVVRAGASGEQFF. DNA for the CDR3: TGTGCCAGCAGCGTAGTTAGGGCGGGGGCGAGTGGTGAGCAGTTCTTC.

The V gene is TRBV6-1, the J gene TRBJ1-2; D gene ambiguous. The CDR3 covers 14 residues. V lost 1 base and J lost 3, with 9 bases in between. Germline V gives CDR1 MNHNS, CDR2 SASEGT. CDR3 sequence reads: CASSEGQVYYGYTF. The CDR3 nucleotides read TGTGCCAGCAGTGAAGGCCAGGTCTACTATGGCTACACCTTC.

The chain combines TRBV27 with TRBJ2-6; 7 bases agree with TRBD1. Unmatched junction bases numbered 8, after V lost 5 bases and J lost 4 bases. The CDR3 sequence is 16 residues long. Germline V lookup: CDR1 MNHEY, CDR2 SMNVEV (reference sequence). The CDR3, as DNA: TGTGCCAGCAGTCGGGACAGCACCTCGGGGGCCAACGTCCTGACTTTC. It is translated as CASSRDSTSGANVLTF.

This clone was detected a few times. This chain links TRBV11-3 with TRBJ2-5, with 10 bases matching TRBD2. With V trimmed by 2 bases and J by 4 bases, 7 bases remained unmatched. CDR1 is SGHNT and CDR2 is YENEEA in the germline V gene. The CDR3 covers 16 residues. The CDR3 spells CASSLISGGSGETQYF. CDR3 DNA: TGTGCCAGCAGCTTAATTAGCGGGGGGTCGGGAGAGACCCAGTACTTC.

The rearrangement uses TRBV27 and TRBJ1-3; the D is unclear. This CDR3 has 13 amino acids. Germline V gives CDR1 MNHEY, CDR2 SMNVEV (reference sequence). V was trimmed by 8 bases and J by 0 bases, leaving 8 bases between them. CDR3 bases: TGTGCCAGCGGTGAGGGCTCTGGAAACACCATATATTTT. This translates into CASGEGSGNTIYF.

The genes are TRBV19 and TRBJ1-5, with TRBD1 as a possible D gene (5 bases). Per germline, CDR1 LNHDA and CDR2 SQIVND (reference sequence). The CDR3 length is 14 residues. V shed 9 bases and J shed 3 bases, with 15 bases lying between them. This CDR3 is CASEPGGANQPQHF. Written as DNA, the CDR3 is TGTGCCAGCGAACCTGGCGGGGCCAATCAGCCCCAGCATTTT.

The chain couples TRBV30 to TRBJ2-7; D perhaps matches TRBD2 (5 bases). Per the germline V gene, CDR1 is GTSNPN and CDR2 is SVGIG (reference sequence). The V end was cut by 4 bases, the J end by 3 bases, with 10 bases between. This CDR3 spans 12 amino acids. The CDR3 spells CAWTLEGYEQYF. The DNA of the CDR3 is TGTGCCTGGACCCTAGAGGGCTACGAGCAGTACTTC.

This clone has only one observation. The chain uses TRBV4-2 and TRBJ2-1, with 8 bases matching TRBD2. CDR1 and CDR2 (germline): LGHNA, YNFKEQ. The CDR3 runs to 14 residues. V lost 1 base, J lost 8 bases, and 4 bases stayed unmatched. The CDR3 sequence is CASSQARGVYEQFF. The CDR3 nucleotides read TGTGCCAGCAGCCAAGCGCGGGGGGTATATGAGCAGTTCTTC.

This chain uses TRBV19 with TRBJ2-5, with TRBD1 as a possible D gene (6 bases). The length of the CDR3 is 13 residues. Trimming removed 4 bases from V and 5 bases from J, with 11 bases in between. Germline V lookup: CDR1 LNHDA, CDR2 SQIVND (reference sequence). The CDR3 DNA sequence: TGTGCCAGTAGTAACAGGGTAGCGGAGACCCAGTACTTC. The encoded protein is CASSNRVAETQYF. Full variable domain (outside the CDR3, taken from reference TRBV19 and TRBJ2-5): DGGITQSPKYLFRKEGQNVTLSCEQNLNHDAMYWYRQDPGQGLRLIYYSQIVNDFQKGDIAEGYSVSREKKESFPLTVTSAQKNPTAFYLCASSNRVAETQYFGPGTRLLVL.

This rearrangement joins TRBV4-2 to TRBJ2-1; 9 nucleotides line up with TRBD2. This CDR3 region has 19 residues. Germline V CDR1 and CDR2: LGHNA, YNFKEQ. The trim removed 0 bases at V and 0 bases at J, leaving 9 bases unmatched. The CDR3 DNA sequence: TGTGCCAGCAGCCAAGAGTACCTAGCGGGGCTCAGCTCCTACAATGAGCAGTTCTTC. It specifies CASSQEYLAGLSSYNEQFF.

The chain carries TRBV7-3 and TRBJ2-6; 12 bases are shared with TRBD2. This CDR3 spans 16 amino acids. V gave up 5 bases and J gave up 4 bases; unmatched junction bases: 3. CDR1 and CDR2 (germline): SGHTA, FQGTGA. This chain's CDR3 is CASSLAGGAGANVLTF. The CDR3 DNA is TGTGCCAGCAGCCTAGCGGGGGGGGCGGGGGCCAACGTCCTGACTTTC. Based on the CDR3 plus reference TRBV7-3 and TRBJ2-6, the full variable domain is GAGVSQTPSNKVTEKGKYVELRCDPISGHTALYWYRQSLGQGPEFLIYFQGTGAADDSGLPNDRFFAVRPEGSVSTLKIQRTERGDSAVYLCASSLAGGAGANVLTFGAGSRLTVL.

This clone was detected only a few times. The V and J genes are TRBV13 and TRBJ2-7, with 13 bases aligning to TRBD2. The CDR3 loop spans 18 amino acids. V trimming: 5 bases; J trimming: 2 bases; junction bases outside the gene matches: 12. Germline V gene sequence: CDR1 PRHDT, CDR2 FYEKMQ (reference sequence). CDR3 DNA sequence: TGTGCCAGCAGCCAACTAGCGGGGGGGCCATCAATTCCCTACGAGCAGTACTTC. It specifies CASSQLAGGPSIPYEQYF.

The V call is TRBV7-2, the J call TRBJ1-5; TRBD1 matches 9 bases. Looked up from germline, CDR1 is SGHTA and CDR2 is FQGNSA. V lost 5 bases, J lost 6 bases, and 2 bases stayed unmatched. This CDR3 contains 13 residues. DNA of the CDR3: TGTGCCAGCAGCCAGGACAGGGGTCAGCCCCAGCATTTT. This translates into CASSQDRGQPQHF.

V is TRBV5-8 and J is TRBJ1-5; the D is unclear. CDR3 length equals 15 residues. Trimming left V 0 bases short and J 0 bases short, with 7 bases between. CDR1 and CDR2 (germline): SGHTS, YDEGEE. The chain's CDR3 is CASSLGQYSNQPQHF. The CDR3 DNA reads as TGTGCCAGCAGCTTGGGTCAGTATAGCAATCAGCCCCAGCATTTT.

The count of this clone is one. The CDR3 spells CASSTPQGSNSPLHF. The DNA for the CDR3 is TGTGCCAGCAGTACCCCTCAGGGATCTAATTCACCCCTCCACTTT. The chain joins TRBV28 to TRBJ1-6; D might be TRBD1 (5 bases). Trimming removed 5 bases from V and 6 bases from J, with 14 bases in between. The CDR3 is 15 residues long. Germline lookup yields CDR1 MDHEN and CDR2 SYDVKM.

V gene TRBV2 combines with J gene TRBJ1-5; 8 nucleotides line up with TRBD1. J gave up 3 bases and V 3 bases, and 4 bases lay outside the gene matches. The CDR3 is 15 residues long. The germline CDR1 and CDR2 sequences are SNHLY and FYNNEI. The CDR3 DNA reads TGTGCCAGCAGTGACGGACAGGGTAACAATCAGCCCCAGCATTTT. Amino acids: CASSDGQGNNQPQHF.

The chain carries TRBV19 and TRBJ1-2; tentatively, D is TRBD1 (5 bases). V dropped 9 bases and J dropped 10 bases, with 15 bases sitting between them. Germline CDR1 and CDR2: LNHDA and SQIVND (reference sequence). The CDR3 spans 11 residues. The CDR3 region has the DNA TGTGCCAGCAGACAGCGGGAGGACTACACCTTC. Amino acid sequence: CASRQREDYTF.